This T cell receptor beta chain was identified in a study of T cells after posttransplantation cyclophosphamide. The sample holds many counts of this clone. The target antigen is unknown. Per germline, CDR1 SGHTA and CDR2 FQGNSA. The V gene end was trimmed by 2 bases and the J gene end by 8 bases; junction bases not matched to a gene: 10. This CDR3 spans 15 amino acids. Notes on the study in general: Skin or GI-infiltrating T cells shared few TRB sequences with blood. Recipient CMV seropositivity and CMV reactivation strongly tracked TRB clonality.

Profiled with immunoSEQ multiplex PCR; TCRdb holds only in-frame clones, not every one. The data list 40,000 to 55,000 clones, none observed once; 2.2% falls to the top ten. The clonotype comes from a man in his forties in good health, CMV-negative, and a related stem cell transplant donor. The chain uses TRBV7-2 and TRBJ1-2, with 8 bases fitting TRBD1. Sequencing input: PBMCs. The CDR3 sequence: CASSLPGQGVLGYTF. The DNA of the CDR3 is TGTGCCAGCAGCTTACCTGGACAGGGTGTTTTAGGCTACACCTTC.